The following is a TCR beta chain sequence with its context. Its antigen is unknown. The junction departs from the called germline gene at one end, perhaps through a read error. RNA was extracted from bulk unsorted tissue and checked for quality with a NanoDrop ND-1000 and an Agilent 2100. Newly diagnosed lung cancer patients without prior chemotherapy who had been admitted for thoracic surgery in China between August and November 2014 were enrolled as donors. Anyone who had undergone radiotherapy or chemotherapy before, or who had another cancer at the same time, was left out of the study. Surgical tissue pieces of 1-2 cm3 were preserved in RNAlater solution and were kept at -80 degrees C until use. The data belong to a study of tumor and adjacent non-tumor tissue in lung cancer (dated 2018 in TCRdb). Turning to the overall study: By cancer type, the cohort comprised some twelve adenocarcinoma patients, 2 squamous cell carcinoma patients and 1 small cell lung cancer patient. TCRbeta CDR3 sequencing was performed on 25 to 35 paired specimens, with one tumor sample and one normal lung sample collected per patient. The roughly 15 enrolled patients, of whom around 10 were men and 5 were women, were aged roughly 31 to 80 years and were diagnosed with TNM stage I to III disease. Sequencing generated a total of 120 million or so productive TCRbeta reads, averaging around 4.2 million reads per sample. Using bulk TCRbeta repertoires from over 14 lung cancer patients, the study set lung tumor tissue side by side with matched distant non-tumor lung tissue. Results the study describes overall, beyond this receptor: TCR diversity was significantly higher in younger patients, and higher tumor TCR diversity was associated with shorter overall and disease-free survival. Tumor tissue showed significantly greater TCR diversity (inverse Simpson) than normal lung tissue (approximately 400 vs 170, P = 0.0075, Mann-Whitney U test). Because peripheral blood was not sequenced, blood TCRbeta repertoires in the lung cancer patients of the study were not examined. In normal lung, the top 100 clones accounted for a significantly larger cumulative share of the repertoire than in tumor tissue. Only around 15 patients were included in the cohort, and the need for larger samples and more detailed clinical data was noted by the authors. Neither the sequencing platform nor unique molecular identifiers are named or mentioned anywhere in the methods.

Taken from the germline V gene, the CDR1 and CDR2 loops are SGHAT and FQNNGV. The CDR3 goes from the cysteine to the phenylalanine over 14 residues. Just the 42-base CDR3 DNA is kept, in frame starting at base 1. Library construction relied on multiplex PCR. The sequencing machine was an Illumina HiSeq 2500. TCRbeta libraries were constructed through three rounds of nested PCR with primers (Table S4) according to protocols adapted from ARM-PCR. Before sequencing, PCR products of 200-500 bp were cut from the gel and purified using the QIAquick gel extraction kit. The paper's data handling went like this. Trimmomatic was used to clean the reads, FLASH was used to merge the reads into complete CDR3 sequences, and MiTCR was used to assign the reads to V(D)J germline segments. Clonal diversity was calculated as the inverse Simpson's index using VDJtools. Productive reads were defined as in-frame sequences without a premature stop codon. TCRdb handled the public reads itself, with Q25 trimming in fastp and clone calling in MiXCR, and kept productive beta chains. Identical CDR3 proteins give one entry, which carries the most common genes and DNA. TCRdb, not the original authors, processed these V and J calls. The sample profile shows about 200,000 distinct CDR3 sequences; 71% of them were found once. Roughly 24% of the sample is taken by the ten largest.

Recombination connected TRBV11-2 to TRBJ2-6, with the D segment identity uncertain. This clonotype was obtained from a man aged 55 to 70 with non-small cell lung cancer. Sample: lung tumor tissue. The CDR3 has the sequence CTSSPISGPNVMTF. The sequenced DNA is TGTACCAGCAGTCCTATATCTGGGCCCAACGTCATGACTTTC. The CDR3 plus the reference TRBV11-2 and TRBJ2-6 genes for the other parts give the full variable domain: EAGVAQSPRYKIIEKRQSVAFWCNPISGHATLYWYQQILGQGPKLLIQFQNNGVVDDSQLPKDRFSAERLKGVDSTLKIQPAKLEDSAVYLCTSSPISGPNVMTFGAGSRLTVL.